A single sample is the source of the 9 T cell receptor beta chains below, sequenced in a study of shared clonotypes between healthy human individuals. Some clones are missing from TCRdb's copy, which holds only in-frame ones; the method was immunoSEQ multiplex PCR. The table has 950,000 to 1,100,000 clones, approximately 80% seen once. The sequenced sample was memory CD4+ T cells from PBMCs. Subset: CD45RA-negative fraction. The receptors shown here come from a man in his late teens or twenties in good health. Some clones in this sample may be carry-over from other donors' samples.

The V and J genes are TRBV27 and TRBJ1-2; no clear D. Germline assignment: CDR1 MNHEY and CDR2 SMNVEV (reference sequence). This CDR3 spans 14 amino acids. V shed 4 bases and J shed 1 base, with 10 bases lying between them. The CDR3 region has the DNA TGTGCCAGCAGTTCGAGACCGGTTAACTATGGCTACACCTTC. Amino acid sequence: CASSSRPVNYGYTF.

The chain joins TRBV6-5 to TRBJ2-7, with TRBD1 matching 10 bases. The CDR3 is 14 residues long. Trimming removed 6 bases from V and 2 bases from J; junction bases left unmatched: 4. The germline CDR1 and CDR2 sequences are MNHEY and SVGAGI. The CDR3 region is CASRQGQGTYEQYF. In DNA, the CDR3 is TGTGCCAGCAGACAGGGACAGGGGACCTACGAGCAGTACTTC.

The chain carries TRBV2 and TRBJ1-1; tentative D call: TRBD1 (6 bases). V was shortened by 6 bases and J by 5 bases, with 13 bases between the two germline ends. The CDR3 covers 13 residues. Germline lookup yields CDR1 SNHLY and CDR2 FYNNEI. The CDR3 region is CASRQGLETEAFF. CDR3 nucleotides: TGTGCCAGCAGACAGGGTTTAGAGACTGAAGCTTTCTTT.

The chain has TRBV4-3 and TRBJ2-7, with 9 bases identical to TRBD2. Trimming cost V 0 bases and J 7 bases; bases outside gene matches: 7. Germline CDR1 is LGHNA and CDR2 is YSLEER. This CDR3 is built from 15 residues. CDR3 protein: CASSQEVAGAGEQYF. DNA for the CDR3: TGCGCCAGCAGCCAAGAGGTAGCGGGAGCGGGGGAGCAGTACTTC.

The genes are TRBV14 and TRBJ2-7; 8 bases align to TRBD1. CDR1 SGHDN and CDR2 FVKESK come from the germline V gene. The length of the CDR3 is 15 residues. V gave up 3 bases and J gave up 0 bases; unmatched junction bases: 4. CDR3 residues: CASSHLDRGSYEQYF. The CDR3 region has the DNA TGTGCCAGCAGCCACCTCGACAGGGGCTCCTACGAGCAGTACTTC.

The J gene is TRBJ2-1, the V gene TRBV29-1, with D possibly matching TRBD2 (5 bases). Trimming took 0 bases from V and 6 from J, leaving 18 bases between them. In germline, CDR1 is SQVTM, CDR2 ANQGSEA. The CDR3 length is 16 residues. CDR3 residues: CSVEDPWGDNINEQFF. CDR3 nucleotide sequence: TGCAGCGTTGAAGATCCTTGGGGAGACAACATCAATGAGCAGTTCTTC.

The V gene is TRBV14, the J gene TRBJ1-1; 8 bases map to TRBD1. V shed 2 bases and J 1 base; nucleotides not matched to a gene: 6. The CDR3 extends over 16 amino acids. The germline CDR1 and CDR2 sequences are SGHDN and FVKESK. The CDR3: CASSQTIRGPNTEAFF. The CDR3 DNA follows: TGTGCCAGCAGCCAAACAATCAGGGGGCCGAACACTGAAGCTTTCTTT. The full variable domain, in which reference TRBV14 and TRBJ1-1 provide the parts outside the CDR3, is EAGVTQFPSHSVIEKGQTVTLRCDPISGHDNLYWYRRVMGKEIKFLLHFVKESKQDESGMPNNRFLAERTGGTYSTLKVQPAELEDSGVYFCASSQTIRGPNTEAFFGQGTRLTVV.

The CDR3, as DNA: TGTGCCAGCAGCGTTATGGCAGAGCAAGAGACCCAGTACTTC. This translates into CASSVMAEQETQYF. V gene TRBV9 combines with J gene TRBJ2-5; D not resolved. This CDR3 is 14 amino acids long. Germline V CDR1 and CDR2: SGDLS, YYNGEE. Trimming removed 2 bases at V and 2 bases at J, with 10 bases between.

This clone was detected only a few times. This rearrangement joins TRBV6-1 to TRBJ1-2; 8 bases align to TRBD1. CDR1 is MNHNS and CDR2 is SASEGT in the germline V gene. The CDR3 has 14 residues. V dropped 7 bases and J dropped 4; count of bases not matched to a gene: 8. Written as DNA, the CDR3 is TGTGCCAGCACCTCAAGGGACAGGCCCTATGGCTACACCTTC. Its protein is CASTSRDRPYGYTF.